This T cell receptor beta chain was captured by sequencing in a study of spatial heterogeneity in lung cancer. Overall study results and limits: The study estimated roughly 7% alpha and approximately 14% beta chain coverage of tumor T cells. Mutation tallies in tumors tracked expanded intratumoral alpha and beta TCR counts.

The V end lost 6 bases, the J end lost 6 bases, and 15 bases lay between the germline ends. The CDR3 is made up of 13 amino acids. Germline V gene lookup returns CDR1 MDHEN and CDR2 SYDVKM. This clonotype was seen many times. As yet, its antigen is unknown. Time point defined: sample taken at primary tumor resection. The authors sequenced whole RNA from tumor, nontumor lung or frozen PBMC without sorting. MiXCR was run by TCRdb on the 5' RACE reads, yielding one entry per CDR3 protein. The sample includes about 13,000 distinct CDR3 sequences, roughly 5.5% of them seen just once. The source material was lung tumor tissue, sampled at surgery. The chain uses TRBV28 and TRBJ2-7, with TRBD1 as a possible D gene (6 bases). The sequence derives from a male donor with early-stage non-small cell lung cancer. The CDR3 spells CASSKGVRGEQYF. CDR3 nucleotide sequence: TGTGCCAGCAGCAAGGGGGTACGGGGCGAGCAGTACTTC. The full variable domain, with the rest looked up from reference TRBV28 and TRBJ2-7, is DVKVTQSSRYLVKRTGEKVFLECVQDMDHENMFWYRQDPGLGLRLIYFSYDVKMKEKGDIPEGYSVSREKKERFSLILESASTNQTSMYLCASSKGVRGEQYFGPGTRLTVT.